Following are 18 T cell receptor beta chains from one sample sequenced in a study of cytotoxic CD8 clonotypes in ibrutinib-treated CLL. Using immunoSEQ multiplex PCR, the repertoire was profiled, and TCRdb retains in-frame clones only, with some absent. This sample yields 250,000 or so clones, of which roughly 74% are seen a single time; approximately 15% belongs to the top ten. The specimen comprised PBMCs, sampled after 24 months of ibrutinib treatment. These receptors came from a human donor with chronic lymphocytic leukemia.

This clone was seen a single time. The CDR3 loop reads CATVVRGALNEQFF. CDR3 nucleotides: TGTGCCACGGTGGTGAGGGGGGCCCTCAATGAGCAGTTCTTC. J is TRBJ2-1 and V is TRBV6-1, with D perhaps given as TRBD1 or TRBD2 (6 bases each). V was clipped by 10 bases and J by 6 bases, with 19 bases between them. The CDR3 runs 14 residues. CDR1 is MNHNS and CDR2 is SASEGT in the germline V gene.

As concerns this clone: One junction end disagrees with the germline gene, perhaps due to a read error. V is TRBV30 and J is TRBJ2-1, with 7 nucleotides matching TRBD2. CDR3 size: 15 residues. Germline V lookup: CDR1 GTSNPN, CDR2 SVGIG (reference sequence). DNA of the CDR3: TGTGCCTGGAGGGGGGGGTTAGCGGGCTACAAAGAGCAGTTCTTC. As protein: CAWRGGLAGYKEQFF.

The sample holds a few counts of this clone. This chain connects TRBV11-3 to TRBJ2-1, with 7 bases matching TRBD2. Trimming removed 6 bases from V and 4 bases from J; junction bases left unmatched: 6. The germline V gene has CDR1 SGHNT and CDR2 YENEEA. The CDR3 spans 14 residues. The CDR3 region has the DNA TGTGCCAGCAGTCCGGATAGCGGGTACAATGAGCAGTTCTTC. Protein: CASSPDSGYNEQFF.

The V gene is TRBV5-1, the J gene TRBJ2-3; the D gene is possibly TRBD2 (5 bases). There are 14 residues in the CDR3. Trimming took off 0 bases at V and 8 bases at J, with 13 bases between the two ends. Germline CDR1 and CDR2: SGHRS and YFSETQ. The CDR3 coding sequence is TGCGCCAGCAGCTTGGCCGAGCCCGGAGGTACGCAGTATTTT. It yields the protein CASSLAEPGGTQYF.

This clone was seen a handful of times. This chain links TRBV4-1 with TRBJ2-2; possible D gene TRBD2, 6 bases. The CDR3 is 15 amino acids. Trimming pared 0 bases from V and 6 bases from J, leaving 11 bases between. Germline CDR1 MGHRA, CDR2 YSYEKL. CDR3 protein: CASSQEGTSPGELFF. The CDR3 DNA reads as TGCGCCAGCAGCCAAGAAGGGACTTCCCCCGGGGAGCTGTTTTTT.

This clone was seen only a few times. CDR3 bases: TGTGCCAGCAGCTTAGGGGTTGGAGCGGGGGGCTCCTACGAGCAGTACTTC. The encoded protein is CASSLGVGAGGSYEQYF. The gene calls are TRBV7-2 and TRBJ2-7; 9 nucleotides agree with TRBD2. This CDR3 comprises 17 residues. J was trimmed by 0 bases and V by 1 base; bases with no gene match: 7. Germline lookup yields CDR1 SGHTA and CDR2 FQGNSA.

The rearrangement joins TRBV7-3 to TRBJ2-3; D is unclear. The germline gives CDR1 SGHTA, CDR2 FQGTGA. V lost 2 bases and J lost 4, with 7 bases in between. The CDR3 runs to 13 residues. CDR3 loop: CASSLVKADTQYF. In nucleotides, the CDR3 is TGTGCCAGCAGCTTAGTAAAGGCAGATACGCAGTATTTT.

The chain employs TRBV27 and TRBJ2-1; D possibly matches TRBD1 or TRBD2 (5 bases each). With 0 bases removed from V and 6 bases from J, the gap between germline ends came to 12 bases. Germline V gives CDR1 MNHEY, CDR2 SMNVEV (reference sequence). The CDR3 contains 15 residues. The chain's CDR3 is CASSLSGDPLNEQFF. The CDR3 coding sequence is TGTGCCAGCAGTTTATCGGGGGACCCCCTCAATGAGCAGTTCTTC.

This chain links TRBV9 with TRBJ1-4; possibly TRBD1 for D (5 bases). With 4 bases removed from V and 3 bases from J, the gap between germline ends came to 13 bases. The CDR3 consists of 15 residues. CDR1 and CDR2 from the germline V gene are SGDLS and YYNGEE. The CDR3 DNA is TGTGCCAGCAGCCCGGAAGGGGTAGCTAATGAAAAACTGTTTTTT. Translating gives CASSPEGVANEKLFF. The variable domain in full, with the rest retrieved from reference TRBV9 and TRBJ1-4, is DSGVTQTPKHLITATGQRVTLRCSPRSGDLSVYWYQQSLDQGLQFLIQYYNGEERAKGNILERFSAQQFPDLHSELNLSSLELGDSALYFCASSPEGVANEKLFFGSGTQLSVL.

The CDR3 protein is CASSLVGQGGQKETQYF. The CDR3 DNA follows: TGTGCCAGCAGCTTGGTGGGGCAGGGAGGACAGAAAGAGACCCAGTACTTC. The rearrangement links TRBV5-4 to TRBJ2-5; tentatively, D is TRBD1 or TRBD2 (6 bases each). The germline gives CDR1 SGHNT, CDR2 YYREEE (reference sequence). V shed 0 bases and J shed 3 bases, with 18 bases lying between them. This CDR3 has 17 amino acids.

This clone was recorded at least ten times. This rearrangement joins TRBV28 to TRBJ1-2; D not certain. CDR1 and CDR2 from the germline V gene are MDHEN and SYDVKM. The CDR3 consists of 14 residues. Trimming took 7 bases from V and 2 from J, leaving 14 bases between them. The CDR3 bases are TGTGCCAGCACCGAGGTGGGGAGCAACTATGGCTACACCTTC. This translates into CASTEVGSNYGYTF.

This clone was seen a few times. The rearrangement uses TRBV5-1 and TRBJ2-3, with D possibly being TRBD2 (6 bases). Germline V lookup: CDR1 SGHRS, CDR2 YFSETQ. The CDR3 runs 15 residues. V was clipped by 7 bases and J by 0 bases, with 15 bases between them. CDR3 residues: CASSNSGGSTDTQYF. CDR3 nucleotide sequence: TGCGCCAGCTCCAATAGCGGAGGGAGCACAGATACGCAGTATTTT.

This chain links TRBV2 with TRBJ2-7; TRBD2 is a possible D gene (5 bases). CDR1 is SNHLY, CDR2 FYNNEI, per germline. V was trimmed by 7 bases and J by 3 bases, leaving 16 bases between them. The CDR3 is 14 residues long. The CDR3 protein is CASNVRGGSYEQYF. CDR3 bases: TGTGCCAGCAACGTTCGGGGTGGAAGCTACGAGCAGTACTTC.

For this clone: The DNA is omitted, as the CDR3 cannot be located on it reliably, and the CDR3 follows TCRdb's listing. The J gene is TRBJ2-5, the V gene TRBV29-1. Germline V lookup: CDR1 SQVTM, CDR2 ANQGSEA. From its first to its last residue, the CDR3 has 21 amino acids. The CDR3 sequence is CSVEPSSPRDFGPEGEETQYF.

The chain is built from TRBV19 and TRBJ2-1, with D unresolved. With 4 bases removed from V and 2 bases from J, the gap between germline ends came to 9 bases. There are 14 residues in the CDR3. Per the germline V gene, CDR1 is LNHDA and CDR2 is SQIVND (reference sequence). DNA of the CDR3: TGTGCCAGTAGTAGGCCAGCTACCTACAATGAGCAGTTCTTC. This gives the protein CASSRPATYNEQFF.

The rearrangement joins TRBV15 to TRBJ2-7, with 13 bases identical to TRBD2. This CDR3 has 19 amino acids. Germline loops: CDR1 LNHNV, CDR2 YYDKDF (reference sequence). Germline trimming cut 2 bases from V and 1 base from J; bases unmatched to any gene: 11. The CDR3 sequence: CATSRTTGTSGTFSYEQYF. CDR3 nucleotide sequence: TGTGCCACCAGCAGAACCACCGGGACTAGCGGGACCTTTTCCTACGAGCAGTACTTC.

This clone was observed a few times. This chain joins TRBV28 and TRBJ2-1; 11 bases map to TRBD1. The CDR3 loop spans 16 amino acids. Germline CDR1 MDHEN, CDR2 SYDVKM. Trimming took 5 bases from V and 4 from J; bases not matched to a gene: 7. As DNA, the CDR3 is TGTGCCAGCAGTCTTACGGACAGGGGGCTATACAATGAGCAGTTCTTC. It translates to CASSLTDRGLYNEQFF. Full variable domain (missing parts from reference TRBV28 and TRBJ2-1): DVKVTQSSRYLVKRTGEKVFLECVQDMDHENMFWYRQDPGLGLRLIYFSYDVKMKEKGDIPEGYSVSREKKERFSLILESASTNQTSMYLCASSLTDRGLYNEQFFGPGTRLTVL.

Only a few counts were recorded for this clone. Other DNA sequences in the same sample also yield this CDR3. The CDR3: CASRGDQETQYF. The CDR3 DNA is TGTGCCAGCAGGGGCGACCAAGAGACCCAGTACTTC. The J gene is TRBJ2-5, the V gene TRBV2; D gene ambiguous. The germline V gene encodes CDR1 SNHLY and CDR2 FYNNEI. V lost 6 bases to trimming and J lost 0 bases, with 5 bases between them. CDR3 length: 12 residues.